Listed below are T cell receptor beta chains from one sample, sequenced in a study of T cells expressing NK-cell markers. After re-calling the 5' RACE reads, TCRdb lists one entry per CDR3 protein, DNA absent. The sample has more than 400,000 distinct CDR3 sequences, and its top ten clones hold 7.3%. Sequencing was carried out using blood T cells: a sorted CD56 or NKG2C T cell subset, CD4+ or CD8+ T cells, or bulk PBMC T cells (not recorded which). The source is a woman between 18 and 75 years old in good health. Both conserved end residues are part of each CDR3.

>TRBV3-1|TRBJ2-1
CASSQETRGEQFF
>TRBV5-1|TRBJ1-1
CASSHGLSTEAFF
>TRBV24-1|TRBJ1-2
CATSDYNRVGGYTF
>TRBV9|TRBJ2-1
CASNTRGEQFF
>TRBV29-1|TRBJ2-3
CSVEVGGTDTQYF
>TRBV12-3/TRBV12-4|TRBJ2-4
CASSSGQGMNTKNIQYF
>TRBV4-2|TRBJ2-5
CASSQEGATKETQYF
>TRBV20-1|TRBJ2-1
CSAPPPLAGSYNEQFF
>TRBV5-1|TRBJ2-2
CASSPTTTPGAGELFF
>TRBV11-2|TRBJ2-1
CASSVSGRASYNEQFF
>TRBV12-3/TRBV12-4|TRBJ2-6
CASSDPAGANVLTF
>TRBV7-2|TRBJ1-2
CASSLGAGGTIGYTF
>TRBV18|TRBJ2-7
CASSQSGGYSYEQYF
>TRBV12-3/TRBV12-4|TRBJ2-1
CASTPWGGSSYNEQFF
>TRBV3-1|TRBJ2-1
CASSQVKGEQFF
>TRBV5-1|TRBJ2-5
CASSFWGLAGRGAQETQYF
>TRBV6-1|TRBJ1-5
CASRGGQGNQPQHF
>TRBV14|TRBJ2-1
CASSQGGLVGHEQFF
>TRBV12-3/TRBV12-4|TRBJ2-7
CASSDTGYEQYF
>TRBV6-1|TRBJ1-2
CALRDAGGYGYTF
>TRBV12-3/TRBV12-4|TRBJ1-5
CASSLFLDQPQHF
>TRBV12-3/TRBV12-4|TRBJ2-6
CASSPPGGSGANVLTF
>TRBV3-1|TRBJ2-2
CASSHRGGLTGELFF
>TRBV20-1|TRBJ2-1
CSADSAGGRGNEQFF
>TRBV5-1|TRBJ1-1
CASRPDRGRTNTEAFF
>TRBV20-1|TRBJ2-2
CSARDRRQGIGELFF
>TRBV20-1|TRBJ2-1
CSARSLAEYNEQFF
>TRBV5-1|TRBJ1-1
CASSHPGQGSEAFF
>TRBV19|TRBJ2-1
CASSLNRGLGQNEQFF
>TRBV6-5|TRBJ1-2
CASSYLQGPHGYTF
>TRBV28|TRBJ2-3
CASRAGLPDTQYF
>TRBV25-1|TRBJ2-2
CASSESQAGWTGELFF
>TRBV6-2/TRBV6-3|TRBJ2-6
CASSPLDTGGTGANVLTF
>TRBV4-2|TRBJ1-6
CASSQELGLINSPLHF
>TRBV25-1|TRBJ1-2
CASSLDGLYGYTF
>TRBV9|TRBJ2-1
CASSVMSSIEQFF
>TRBV12-3/TRBV12-4|TRBJ2-3
CASSRLAGVTDTQYF
>TRBV4-3|TRBJ2-3
CASSLGREATDTQYF
>TRBV20-1|TRBJ2-1
CSARDRLKGYNEQFF
>TRBV6-2/TRBV6-3|TRBJ1-2
CASVRDSNYGYTF
>TRBV29-1|TRBJ2-1
CSVVGVQGEFSYNEQFF
>TRBV20-1|TRBJ2-4
CSATLKKNIQYF
>TRBV4-2|TRBJ2-3
CASSQELSFGGASTDTQYF
>TRBV7-9|TRBJ2-7
CASSSGLRESEEQYF
>TRBV18|TRBJ2-2
CASSPPRTVNTGELFF
>TRBV4-1|TRBJ2-5
CASSQEIQETQYF
>TRBV6-4|TRBJ2-6
CASSFFSGANVLTF
>TRBV11-2|TRBJ2-1
CASSIPGTREFF
>TRBV3-1|TRBJ1-6
CASSQVRQGRSSYNSPLHF
>TRBV20-1|TRBJ2-6
CSARDRPGTTGANVLTF
>TRBV7-9|TRBJ2-7
CASSSPGLPYEQYF
>TRBV29-1|TRBJ2-2
CSVESVSPGELFF